The 15 T cell receptor beta chains below all came from one sample that was sequenced in a study of identifying expanded T cells in peripheral blood. Only in-frame clones appear in the TCRdb table, and some are missing; sequencing was by immunoSEQ multiplex PCR. The table has about 86,000 clones, approximately 85% seen once. The sequenced sample was blood. The receptor source for this set is a person between 18 and 69 years old in good health.

The genes are TRBV11-3 and TRBJ2-7; TRBD1 might be the D (5 bases). The CDR3 has 12 amino acids. Germline assignment: CDR1 SGHNT and CDR2 YENEEA. Trimming cost V 5 bases and J 6 bases, with 11 bases left between them. This chain's CDR3 is CASSQAGSEQYF. CDR3 bases: TGTGCCAGCAGCCAAGCAGGGTCCGAGCAGTACTTC.

J is TRBJ2-6 and V is TRBV6-4; weak D call: TRBD1 (6 bases). Germline V gives CDR1 MRHNA, CDR2 SNTAGT. V lost 5 bases to trimming and J lost 0 bases, with 11 bases between them. This CDR3 has 16 amino acids. Here the CDR3 reads CASSRQARSGANVLTF. The CDR3 nucleotides are TGTGCCAGCAGTAGACAGGCACGCTCTGGGGCCAACGTCCTGACTTTC.

The gene calls are TRBV4-3 and TRBJ2-1; D might be TRBD1 or TRBD2, each matching 5 bases. Germline V CDR1 and CDR2: LGHNA, YSLEER. V was clipped by 0 bases and J by 5 bases, with 11 bases between them. The CDR3 has 15 residues. The CDR3 sequence is CASSQDSGANNEQFF. The CDR3 DNA is TGCGCCAGCAGCCAAGATTCCGGGGCCAACAATGAGCAGTTCTTC.

The gene calls are TRBV7-2 and TRBJ1-1; 8 bases map to TRBD1. Germline V CDR1 and CDR2: SGHTA, FQGNSA. This CDR3 has 13 amino acids. The ends lost 8 bases at V and 4 bases at J; junction bases unmatched: 6. DNA for the CDR3: TGTGCCAGCGCTGGACAGGGAGGCACTGAAGCTTTCTTT. Translated, it gives CASAGQGGTEAFF.

The DNA of the CDR3 is TGTGCCTGGAGTCCGGGACGGACACTCTCTGGGGCCAACGTCCTGACTTTC. Translation gives CAWSPGRTLSGANVLTF. The chain carries TRBV30 and TRBJ2-6; D tentatively fits TRBD1 or TRBD2 (5 bases each). CDR3 size: 17 residues. V was clipped by 2 bases and J by 0 bases, with 14 bases between them. CDR1 and CDR2 (germline): GTSNPN, SVGIG (reference sequence).

This chain uses TRBV5-1 with TRBJ1-3; TRBD1 matches 8 bases. The CDR3 spans 17 residues. The germline gives CDR1 SGHRS, CDR2 YFSETQ. Trimming removed 0 bases from V and 0 bases from J; junction bases left unmatched: 5. CDR3 nucleotide sequence: TGCGCCAGCAGCTTGGGGACAGGGCCCTACTCTGGAAACACCATATATTTT. This sequence encodes CASSLGTGPYSGNTIYF.

The V and J genes are TRBV6-1 and TRBJ2-3; D call uncertain. The V and J ends lost 0 bases and 5 bases respectively, with 6 bases between them. The CDR3 sequence is 13 residues long. Germline CDR1 reads MNHNS; CDR2 reads SASEGT. In nucleotides, the CDR3 is TGTGCCAGCAGTGAAGCCCCCCGAGATACGCAGTATTTT. Translation gives CASSEAPRDTQYF.

This chain uses TRBV7-9 with TRBJ2-5; unclear D gene. Per germline, CDR1 SEHNR and CDR2 FQNEAQ (reference sequence). V was trimmed by 2 bases and J by 5 bases, leaving 3 bases between them. The CDR3 contains 11 residues. The CDR3 DNA follows: TGTGCCAGCAGCTTATATGAGACCCAGTACTTC. As protein: CASSLYETQYF.

V and J are TRBV27 and TRBJ2-6; 8 bases are shared with TRBD1. The CDR3 contains 17 residues. The germline V gene encodes CDR1 MNHEY and CDR2 SMNVEV (reference sequence). V trimming: 5 bases; J trimming: 1 base; junction bases outside the gene matches: 7. The DNA for the CDR3 is TGTGCCAGCAGTAGGACAGGGTGGATATCTGGGGCCAACGTCCTGACTTTC. It yields the protein CASSRTGWISGANVLTF.

Ten or more counts support this clone. V usage is TRBV7-6 and J usage is TRBJ2-5; 9 bases align to TRBD1. The CDR3 contains 14 residues. V lost 9 bases to trimming and J lost 5 bases; unmatched junction nucleotides: 10. CDR1 SGHVS and CDR2 FNYEAQ come from the germline V gene. The CDR3 protein is CASSGQGYGETQYF. CDR3 DNA sequence: TGTGCCAGTTCGGGACAGGGATATGGGGAGACCCAGTACTTC.

This clone came up many times. The chain couples TRBV9 to TRBJ1-6; the match to TRBD1 covers 7 bases. Germline CDR1 SGDLS, CDR2 YYNGEE. Germline trimming cut 0 bases from V and 8 bases from J; bases unmatched to any gene: 8. The CDR3 is 16 amino acids. CDR3 residues: CASSVESRGSDSPLHF. CDR3 sequence (DNA): TGTGCCAGCAGCGTAGAATCCAGGGGGAGTGATTCACCCCTCCACTTT.

In this sample, this clone turned up a few times. The V call is TRBV11-2, the J call TRBJ1-1; D might be TRBD1 (6 bases). V lost 5 bases and J 3 bases, leaving 22 bases between the germline ends. The CDR3 contains 17 residues. CDR1 is SGHAT and CDR2 is FQNNGV in the germline V gene. CDR3 in amino acids: CASSNIFKGGAHTEAFF. CDR3 bases: TGTGCCAGCAGCAATATATTCAAGGGGGGGGCGCACACTGAAGCTTTCTTT.

The chain is built from TRBV6-5 and TRBJ1-1; D is ambiguous. The germline V and J ends were trimmed by 2 bases and 2 bases, with 12 bases remaining between them. The CDR3 covers 15 residues. Germline CDR1 reads MNHEY; CDR2 reads SVGAGI. In DNA, the CDR3 is TGTGCCAGCAGTTACGATACTGCGATAAACACTGAAGCTTTCTTT. Translating gives CASSYDTAINTEAFF.

This clone has more than one count but fewer than ten. This chain connects TRBV29-1 to TRBJ2-1; 10 nucleotides match TRBD2. This CDR3 is built from 14 residues. Germline CDR1 and CDR2: SQVTM and ANQGSEA. V shed 8 bases and J 6 bases; nucleotides not matched to a gene: 10. The CDR3 DNA reads TGCAGCTCCAGCGGGGGGGCTGTCCCCAATGAGCAGTTCTTC. Translated, it gives CSSSGGAVPNEQFF.

The chain has TRBV18 and TRBJ1-2; D is ambiguous. This CDR3 comprises 13 residues. Germline CDR1 KGHSH, CDR2 LQKENI. Trimming shortened V by 0 bases and J by 7 bases, and 9 bases separated the two germline ends. The CDR3 nucleotides are TGTGCCAGCTCACCACCGGACGGTTTTGGCTACACCTTC. Its translation: CASSPPDGFGYTF.